The next 22 T cell receptor beta chains were all read from a single sample in a study of blood T cells in healthy people across ages. A second PCR of about 7 to 11 cycles used a sample-barcoded 5' primer and a J-beta primer mix. MiXCR, applied by TCRdb to the 5' RACE reads, yields one record per CDR3 protein. The sample holds approximately 810,000 distinct CDR3 sequences, more than 25% seen once. The source material was blood. The receptor source for this set is an elderly woman in good health.

The chain employs TRBV7-2 and TRBJ2-7; D gene unclear. CDR3 length: 15 residues. Trimming removed 1 base at V and 4 bases at J, with 14 bases between. Germline assignment: CDR1 SGHTA and CDR2 FQGNSA. CDR3 DNA sequence: TGTGCCAGCAGCTTAGACGAAGGAACCAAGTACGAGCAGTACTTC. Translation gives CASSLDEGTKYEQYF.

The CDR3 coding sequence is TGTGCCAGCAGCCTTAAGGAGGGTAGATCTACGCTAAACACCGGGGAGCTGTTTTTT. Translation: CASSLKEGRSTLNTGELFF. The chain carries TRBV13 and TRBJ2-2; D may be TRBD2 (6 bases). CDR3 length: 19 residues. Per germline, CDR1 PRHDT and CDR2 FYEKMQ (reference sequence). Trimming removed 5 bases from V and 2 bases from J, with 24 bases in between.

Concerning this clonotype itself: This may stem from a read error, because a much larger clone lies one nucleotide away. The V and J genes are TRBV6-2 or TRBV6-3 and TRBJ1-2, with D possibly matching TRBD1 (5 bases). This CDR3 comprises 13 residues. Germline values: CDR1 MNHEY, CDR2 SVGEGT. The CDR3 DNA reads TGTGCCAGCCGGGACGGTTCTTACTATGGCCACACCTTC. It codes for CASRDGSYYGHTF.

This clonotype was picked up a small number of times. This may be a read error: a much more frequent sequence differs by one nucleotide. The chain is built from TRBV12-3 or TRBV12-4 and TRBJ2-3, with 15 positions matching TRBD2. The CDR3 is 17 residues long. CDR3 region: CASTPGLAGGRTDAQYF. The CDR3 nucleotides are TGTGCCAGCACCCCGGGACTAGCGGGGGGCAGAACAGATGCGCAGTATTTT.

The chain recombines TRBV5-5 with TRBJ1-6, with D hard to call. There are 12 residues in the CDR3. The V and J ends lost 2 bases and 9 bases respectively, with 6 bases between them. In germline, CDR1 is SGHKS, CDR2 YYEKEE (reference sequence). CDR3 sequence reads: CASSFRSSPLHF. CDR3 nucleotides: TGTGCCAGCAGCTTCCGGTCTTCACCCCTCCACTTT.

The CDR3 sequence: CASSTQASGANVLTF. The CDR3 coding sequence is TGTGCCAGTAGTACTCAAGCATCTGGGGCCAACGTCCTGACTTTC. The gene calls are TRBV19 and TRBJ2-6; no clear D. Germline CDR1 reads LNHDA; CDR2 reads SQIVND (reference sequence). The CDR3 has 15 residues. V was clipped by 4 bases and J by 1 base, with 8 bases between them.

This clonotype was detected only a few times. This sequence joins TRBV7-9 and TRBJ1-1, with a weak D call TRBD1 (6 bases). Germline lookup yields CDR1 SEHNR and CDR2 FQNEAQ (reference sequence). Trimming removed 5 bases from V and 10 bases from J, with 20 bases in between. The CDR3 is made up of 14 amino acids. The CDR3 sequence is CASSQGHPPLRAFF. In nucleotides, the CDR3 is TGTGCCAGCAGCCAGGGACATCCCCCGCTAAGAGCTTTCTTT.

Points on this clonotype: This may come from a read error, since a much larger clone is one base off. The J gene is TRBJ2-1, the V gene TRBV24-1; possible D gene TRBD1, 6 bases. TRBJ2-7 explains the end of the DNA better; the J call may be wrong. This CDR3 is built from 19 residues. CDR1 and CDR2 from the germline V gene are KGHDR and SFDVKD. The chain's CDR3 is CATSDFQRDIRSSYNEQYF. As DNA, the CDR3 is TGTGCCACCAGTGATTTCCAACGGGACATCAGGAGCTCCTACAATGAGCAGTACTTC.

This clonotype was counted ten times or more. The chain links TRBV6-2 or TRBV6-3 to TRBJ2-1; 8 positions match TRBD2. The V gene's germline CDR1 is MNHEY and CDR2 SVGEGT. The CDR3 consists of 12 residues. The J segment lost 15 bases and the V segment lost 5 bases, leaving 9 bases of the junction unmatched. DNA for the CDR3: TGTGCCAGCAGTGAGTTACCGGGGGGGCCGTTCTTC. It yields the protein CASSELPGGPFF.

Concerning this clonotype itself: A much larger clone differs by one base, so this may be a read error. The rearrangement joins TRBV7-2 to TRBJ2-7, with D perhaps assigned TRBD1 or TRBD2 (5 bases each). The V end was cut by 3 bases, the J end by 4 bases, with 13 bases between. This CDR3 contains 14 residues. Germline CDR1 reads SGHTA; CDR2 reads FQGNSA. The CDR3 bases are TGTGCCAGCAGCTTTAACCGGGACCGTTACGAGCAGTACTTC. The encoded protein is CASSFNRDRYEQYF.

This clonotype was seen many times. CDR3 amino acids: CASSSHGEETQYF. CDR3 bases: TGTGCCAGCAGCTCACATGGGGAAGAGACCCAGTACTTC. This chain uses TRBV7-2 with TRBJ2-5, with no clear D. The CDR3 runs to 13 residues. CDR1 SGHTA and CDR2 FQGNSA come from the germline V gene. V lost 4 bases, J lost 3 bases, and 9 bases lay in between.

This clonotype was detected a few times. CDR3 protein: CARDHRAPPCNYGYTF. The CDR3 DNA is TGTGCCAGGGACCACAGAGCCCCTCCCTGTAACTATGGCTACACCTTC. The V and J genes are TRBV12-3 or TRBV12-4 and TRBJ1-2; D not resolved. The CDR3 has 16 amino acids. V was trimmed by 9 bases and J by 1 base, leaving 21 bases between them.

In its sample, this clonotype was seen a few times. The chain carries TRBV5-5 and TRBJ1-6, with 12 bases lining up with TRBD1. This CDR3 is 16 amino acids long. Germline V lookup: CDR1 SGHKS, CDR2 YYEKEE (reference sequence). The V gene end was trimmed by 1 base and the J gene end by 10 bases; junction bases not matched to a gene: 6. The CDR3 here is CASSLMGQGAGSPLHF. The DNA of the CDR3 is TGTGCCAGCAGCTTGATGGGACAGGGGGCCGGATCACCCCTCCACTTT.

The chain couples TRBV28 to TRBJ1-2; 7 bases agree with TRBD1. CDR3 length: 15 residues. From germline, CDR1 is MDHEN and CDR2 SYDVKM. V dropped 5 bases and J dropped 8; count of bases not matched to a gene: 14. This chain's CDR3 is CASSRGGGLLYGYTF. CDR3 DNA: TGTGCCAGCAGTCGAGGGGGCGGGCTGCTGTACGGCTACACCTTC.

Comments on this clonotype: A much larger clone differs from this one at a single base, so this may be a read error. The CDR3 does not close with the conserved phenylalanine or tryptophan, likely indicating a read error. The chain couples TRBV6-2 or TRBV6-3 to TRBJ2-4, with TRBD2 matching 7 bases. The DNA end is a closer match to TRBJ2-7, so the J assignment may be wrong. Germline V CDR1 and CDR2: MNHEY, SVGEGT. This CDR3 is 15 amino acids long. CDR3 sequence reads: CASSPGVYGEGEQYC. The CDR3 DNA reads as TGTGCCAGCAGCCCGGGCGTGTATGGGGAGGGCGAGCAGTACTGC.

The chain couples TRBV7-2 to TRBJ1-1, with 7 nucleotides matching TRBD1. Germline lookup yields CDR1 SGHTA and CDR2 FQGNSA. V lost 5 bases to trimming and J lost 6 bases; unmatched junction nucleotides: 9. The CDR3 totals 14 residues. The CDR3 here is CASSRQGSRAEAFF. The CDR3 coding sequence is TGTGCCAGCAGCCGACAGGGTTCTCGGGCTGAAGCTTTCTTT.

This clonotype was observed at least ten times. V is TRBV6-2 or TRBV6-3 and J is TRBJ1-2, with 7 bases lining up with TRBD1. Trimming cost V 6 bases and J 6 bases; bases outside gene matches: 7. Germline CDR1 and CDR2: MNHEY and SVGEGT. The CDR3 sequence is 13 residues long. The CDR3 reads CASRTGASHGYTF. The CDR3 DNA follows: TGTGCCAGCAGAACAGGGGCCTCTCATGGCTACACCTTC.

The V and J genes are TRBV7-2 and TRBJ1-4, with a weak D call TRBD1 (6 bases). The CDR3 sequence is 16 residues long. Germline values: CDR1 SGHTA, CDR2 FQGNSA. Deletions cut 5 bases from V and 1 base from J, with 14 bases between. The CDR3 spells CASSPQGPITNEKLFF. Written as DNA, the CDR3 is TGTGCCAGCAGCCCACAGGGCCCGATAACTAATGAAAAACTGTTTTTT.

This clonotype was detected ten times or more. CDR3 bases: TGCGCCAGCAGCCAAGATTCGCAGGCGGGAAAACTGTTTTTT. Translation gives CASSQDSQAGKLFF. The chain carries TRBV4-1 and TRBJ1-4; D is uncertain. There are 14 residues in the CDR3. Germline V gene sequence: CDR1 MGHRA, CDR2 YSYEKL. The V gene lost 0 bases and the J gene lost 10 bases, with 12 bases spanning the gap.

This clonotype appeared many times. Sequence at one end of the junction differs from germline and may be a read error. V is TRBV4-3 and J is TRBJ2-3; D unclear. This CDR3 spans 14 amino acids. Germline CDR1 is LGHNA and CDR2 is YSLEER. The CDR3 loop is CASSQDRGTDTQYF. The CDR3 coding sequence is TGTGCCAGCAGCCAAGATAGGGGCACAGATACGCAGTATTTT.

This clonotype was counted many times. This sequence joins TRBV7-2 and TRBJ2-5, with D uncertain. The CDR3 sequence is 13 residues long. Germline CDR1 reads SGHTA; CDR2 reads FQGNSA. The V gene lost 5 bases and the J gene lost 6 bases, with 13 bases spanning the gap. The CDR3 DNA is TGTGCCAGCAGCATAGAAAGGGTTAAGACCCAGTACTTC. Residues: CASSIERVKTQYF.

The chain uses TRBV10-3 and TRBJ1-6; D not certain. CDR3 size: 14 residues. Trimming removed 4 bases at V and 5 bases at J, with 9 bases between. The germline CDR1 and CDR2 sequences are ENHRY and SYGVKD. The chain's CDR3 is CAISGRTDNSPLHF. In DNA, the CDR3 is TGTGCCATCAGTGGTCGGACGGATAATTCACCCCTCCACTTT.